This T cell receptor beta chain came from a study of monozygotic twins with inflammatory bowel disease. Reprocessing the 5' RACE reads, TCRdb reports a single entry for every CDR3 protein and omits DNA. This sample's table reports approximately 400,000 distinct CDR3 sequences. The CDR3 runs 17 residues. Germline V lookup: CDR1 SGHRS, CDR2 YFSETQ. The sample comprised blood. The chain is built from TRBV5-1 and TRBJ2-6; the TCRdb D gene call, TRBD2, has no DNA to confirm it. The receptor's source is a human donor with ulcerative colitis or Crohn's disease, or a healthy co-twin of an affected twin (not recorded which). This chain's CDR3 is CASSLEVGGSGANVLTF.